The 24 T cell receptor beta chains in this list originate from one sample, sequenced in a study of cytomegalovirus exposure and HLA in healthy donors. The primer mix had 60 Vbeta and 13 Jbeta primers. The table came from immunoSEQ multiplex PCR; TCRdb's copy has only in-frame clones and leaves some out. The data contain roughly 120,000 clones, 79% of them singletons. Specimen: PBMCs. The source of these receptors is a woman between 18 and 29 years old in good health and CMV-seropositive.

This chain links TRBV5-1 with TRBJ1-2; the D is unclear. Germline values: CDR1 SGHRS, CDR2 YFSETQ. V lost 0 bases and J 1 base, leaving 10 bases between the germline ends. CDR3 size: 15 residues. The CDR3 nucleotides are TGCGCCAGCAGCTTGGGGGCAGGCCTTAACTATGGCTACACCTTC. Its protein is CASSLGAGLNYGYTF.

The chain links TRBV6-5 to TRBJ2-1, with 8 bases lining up with TRBD1. The CDR3 runs 16 residues. Germline loops: CDR1 MNHEY, CDR2 SVGAGI. V lost 0 bases to trimming and J lost 1 base; unmatched junction nucleotides: 2. The CDR3 region is CASSYSQGASYNEQFF. In DNA, the CDR3 is TGTGCCAGCAGTTACTCCCAGGGGGCTTCCTACAATGAGCAGTTCTTC.

The chain couples TRBV4-2 to TRBJ2-7; 8 nucleotides agree with TRBD2. CDR1 is LGHNA and CDR2 is YNFKEQ in the germline V gene. V gave up 3 bases and J gave up 7 bases; unmatched junction bases: 14. The CDR3 has 16 amino acids. Here the CDR3 DNA reads TGTGCCAGCAGCCAGGGGGCGGCGGGACTAGTTTTTGAGCAGTACTTC. It codes for CASSQGAAGLVFEQYF.

The V and J genes are TRBV5-5 and TRBJ1-1; perhaps TRBD1 as D (6 bases). The CDR3 loop spans 14 amino acids. The V gene lost 3 bases and the J gene lost 4 bases, with 13 bases spanning the gap. The V gene's germline CDR1 is SGHKS and CDR2 YYEKEE (reference sequence). The CDR3 region is CASSSRTDGTEAFF. The CDR3 DNA is TGTGCCAGCAGCTCCCGGACAGATGGCACTGAAGCTTTCTTT.

This CDR3 reads CASSLGFGAGAWNEQFF. For the CDR3, the DNA is TGTGCCAGCAGCTTAGGATTTGGAGCGGGAGCTTGGAATGAGCAGTTCTTC. V is TRBV7-9 and J is TRBJ2-1, with 8 bases aligning to TRBD2. CDR3 length: 17 residues. Germline trimming cut 1 base from V and 7 bases from J; bases unmatched to any gene: 12. Germline CDR1 is SEHNR and CDR2 is FQNEAQ (reference sequence).

V and J are TRBV5-4 and TRBJ2-7; the D gene is possibly TRBD2 (5 bases). V was clipped by 0 bases and J by 7 bases, with 17 bases between them. Per the germline V gene, CDR1 is SGHNT and CDR2 is YYREEE (reference sequence). The CDR3 loop spans 15 amino acids. The CDR3 sequence is CASSLGGSEVREQYF. CDR3 coding DNA: TGTGCCAGCAGCTTGGGCGGGTCCGAGGTTAGGGAGCAGTACTTC.

V and J are TRBV6-1 and TRBJ1-1; possible D gene TRBD1, 6 bases. CDR1 is MNHNS, CDR2 SASEGT, per germline. V gave up 5 bases and J gave up 6 bases, with 19 bases separating them. The CDR3 sequence is 15 residues long. In DNA form, the CDR3 reads TGTGCCAGCAGTATGGGTTACAGGGATTCCCCTGAAGCTTTCTTT. This gives the protein CASSMGYRDSPEAFF.

CDR3 coding DNA: TGCAGCGGACAGGGGACAGATACGCAGTATTTT. Its translation: CSGQGTDTQYF. V is TRBV29-1 and J is TRBJ2-3; 8 bases line up with TRBD1. V lost 7 bases to trimming and J lost 3 bases; unmatched junction nucleotides: 0. This CDR3 has 11 residues. Germline V gene data show CDR1 as SQVTM and CDR2 as ANQGSEA.

The V gene is TRBV9, the J gene TRBJ2-1, with no clear D. This CDR3 has 12 residues. Germline lookup yields CDR1 SGDLS and CDR2 YYNGEE. The V and J ends lost 0 bases and 7 bases respectively, with 5 bases between them. The CDR3 region is CASSVVQNEQFF. The CDR3 DNA follows: TGTGCCAGCAGCGTAGTTCAGAATGAGCAGTTCTTC.

The chain couples TRBV28 to TRBJ1-2; tentative D call: TRBD1 (6 bases). The length of the CDR3 is 15 residues. Germline loops: CDR1 MDHEN, CDR2 SYDVKM. V was shortened by 5 bases and J by 7 bases, with 20 bases between the two germline ends. CDR3 in DNA: TGTGCCAGCAGTACCCCCGCCAGGGGCCGAGGTGGCTACACCTTC. Protein sequence: CASSTPARGRGGYTF.

The CDR3 DNA reads as TGTGCCAGCATCCCGGGGGGGCTAGACACTGAAGCTTTCTTT. It specifies CASIPGGLDTEAFF. V is TRBV9 and J is TRBJ1-1; D perhaps matches TRBD1 (6 bases). V was cut by 6 bases and J by 3 bases, with 15 bases left in between. This CDR3 contains 14 residues. Germline values: CDR1 SGDLS, CDR2 YYNGEE.

The chain recombines TRBV5-6 with TRBJ2-7, with TRBD2 as a possible D gene (5 bases). V was clipped by 2 bases and J by 0 bases, with 6 bases between them. The CDR3 spans 13 residues. CDR1 is SGHDT and CDR2 is YYEEEE in the germline V gene. In DNA form, the CDR3 reads TGTGCCAGCAGCTTACGGGGCTCCTACGAGCAGTACTTC. This gives the protein CASSLRGSYEQYF.

J is TRBJ1-2 and V is TRBV19; 7 nucleotides match TRBD1. The CDR3 is 14 amino acids. The ends lost 0 bases at V and 7 bases at J; junction bases unmatched: 5. Germline CDR1 reads LNHDA; CDR2 reads SQIVND (reference sequence). In nucleotides, the CDR3 is TGTGCCAGTAGTATAGACAAGGACAGGTCTGGCTACACCTTC. Translated, it gives CASSIDKDRSGYTF. Full variable domain (outside the CDR3, taken from reference TRBV19 and TRBJ1-2): DGGITQSPKYLFRKEGQNVTLSCEQNLNHDAMYWYRQDPGQGLRLIYYSQIVNDFQKGDIAEGYSVSREKKESFPLTVTSAQKNPTAFYLCASSIDKDRSGYTFGSGTRLTVV.

The chain employs TRBV6-5 and TRBJ1-1, with TRBD1 matching 9 bases. The CDR3 is 15 amino acids. CDR1 MNHEY and CDR2 SVGAGI come from the germline V gene. The V segment lost 6 bases and the J segment 4 bases; nucleotides outside the gene matches: 9. CDR3 amino acids: CASRDPGTGSTEAFF. CDR3 bases: TGTGCCAGCAGAGACCCCGGGACAGGGAGCACTGAAGCTTTCTTT.

The chain uses TRBV2 and TRBJ1-4, with 10 bases identical to TRBD1. This CDR3 is 12 amino acids long. Germline loops: CDR1 SNHLY, CDR2 FYNNEI. V shed 6 bases, J shed 8 bases, and the junction held 0 bases outside the gene matches. The CDR3 DNA is TGTGCCAGCAGGGACAGGGGGGAAAAACTGTTTTTT. It codes for CASRDRGEKLFF.

The V call is TRBV5-1, the J call TRBJ1-4, with 8 positions matching TRBD1. CDR1 is SGHRS, CDR2 YFSETQ, per germline. The CDR3 is 15 amino acids. V shed 3 bases and J 3 bases; nucleotides not matched to a gene: 4. This chain's CDR3 is CASSSTGVANEKLFF. CDR3 bases: TGCGCCAGCAGCTCGACAGGGGTAGCTAATGAAAAACTGTTTTTT.

The J gene is TRBJ1-2, the V gene TRBV27; possible D gene TRBD1, 6 bases. V dropped 2 bases and J dropped 8 bases, with 15 bases sitting between them. The CDR3 has 14 residues. Germline lookup yields CDR1 MNHEY and CDR2 SMNVEV (reference sequence). CDR3 protein: CASSLVGGAGGYTF. The CDR3 DNA follows: TGTGCCAGCAGTTTAGTTGGGGGGGCAGGGGGCTACACCTTC.

V and J are TRBV13 and TRBJ1-2, with 7 bases that match TRBD1. Per germline, CDR1 PRHDT and CDR2 FYEKMQ (reference sequence). The junction had 13 bases not matched to a gene; V was cut back by 4 bases and J by 5 bases. The CDR3 runs 16 residues. Here the CDR3 reads CASSSTVRQGYYGYTF. The CDR3 DNA reads as TGTGCCAGCAGCTCTACCGTTAGACAGGGATATTATGGCTACACCTTC.

The rearrangement links TRBV6-1 to TRBJ2-5, with TRBD1 as a possible D gene (5 bases). The CDR3 contains 14 residues. Trimming left V 3 bases short and J 0 bases short, with 8 bases between. The germline gives CDR1 MNHNS, CDR2 SASEGT. The CDR3, as DNA: TGTGCCAGCAGTGAGGGGCTAGACCAAGAGACCCAGTACTTC. Its protein product is CASSEGLDQETQYF.

V and J are TRBV5-1 and TRBJ2-5; tentative D call: TRBD1 (5 bases). Germline V CDR1 and CDR2: SGHRS, YFSETQ. Trimming removed 1 base at V and 0 bases at J, with 22 bases between. This CDR3 is 19 amino acids long. This CDR3 is CASSLYGFAAKGDQETQYF. CDR3 DNA: TGCGCCAGCAGCTTGTACGGGTTCGCGGCGAAAGGGGACCAAGAGACCCAGTACTTC.

This chain links TRBV7-6 with TRBJ2-7; 9 bases line up with TRBD1. With 3 bases clipped from V and 2 bases from J, the junction kept 8 bases outside the gene matches. Germline lookup yields CDR1 SGHVS and CDR2 FNYEAQ. The CDR3 is made up of 16 amino acids. The CDR3 region is CASSFSEGQGPYEQYF. The CDR3 nucleotides read TGTGCCAGCAGCTTTTCTGAGGGACAGGGCCCCTACGAGCAGTACTTC. Filled out from reference TRBV7-6 and TRBJ2-7, the complete variable domain reads GAGVSQSPRYKVTKRGQDVALRCDPISGHVSLYWYRQALGQGPEFLTYFNYEAQQDKSGLPNDRFSAERPEGSISTLTIQRTEQRDSAMYRCASSFSEGQGPYEQYFGPGTRLTVT.

V usage is TRBV9 and J usage is TRBJ1-1, with a tentative D call TRBD1 (6 bases). The germline V and J ends were trimmed by 4 bases and 0 bases, with 22 bases remaining between them. CDR3 size: 18 residues. The germline CDR1 and CDR2 sequences are SGDLS and YYNGEE. The DNA for the CDR3 is TGTGCCAGCAGCTACCTCCATTCCCCAGGGGCGATGAACACTGAAGCTTTCTTT. Encoded protein: CASSYLHSPGAMNTEAFF.

The V gene is TRBV15, the J gene TRBJ1-5; perhaps TRBD1 as D (6 bases). Germline V lookup: CDR1 LNHNV, CDR2 YYDKDF (reference sequence). V lost 0 bases and J lost 6, with 15 bases in between. This CDR3 region has 16 residues. The CDR3 DNA is TGTGCCACCAGCAGAGATTGGGGGCAGGGCGGTCAGCCCCAGCATTTT. Amino acids: CATSRDWGQGGQPQHF.

This chain joins TRBV11-2 and TRBJ2-3; 7 bases match TRBD1. Losses at the gene ends were 1 base for V and 5 bases for J; bases not matched to a gene: 3. Germline V lookup: CDR1 SGHAT, CDR2 FQNNGV. The CDR3 spans 14 residues. The CDR3 region is CASSLGGGLDTQYF. The CDR3 DNA reads TGTGCCAGCAGCTTAGGAGGGGGCTTAGATACGCAGTATTTT.